The following is a T cell receptor (beta chain) sequence with its context. Its antigen remains unidentified. The input lacks base qualities; no much larger clone sits a single base away. Single viable CD3+CD4+CD8-CD45RO+ cells were sorted as memory CD4+ T cells on a FACSAria II. CMV serostatus was assessed using a Roche Elecsys assay, by which serum IgG against CMV pp150, pp28, p38 and p52 was detected. After the samples were thawed, total CD4+ T cells were enriched through positive selection using CD4 magnetic microbeads. The samples came from a different study that was designed specifically to examine the CD4+ T cell memory repertoire. Following standard operating procedures, peripheral blood mononuclear cells were isolated and cryopreserved, while serum was kept at -80 degrees C. The staining relied on CD3-PerCP (BW264/56), CD4-APC (RPA-T4), CD45RO-PE (UCHT1) and CD8-Pacific Orange (3B5) antibodies, and Sytox blue was used to exclude non-viable cells.

These data come from a study of memory CD4+ T cells and cytomegalovirus serostatus (dated by TCRdb to the late 2010s). Turning to the overall study: The cohort included around 35 healthy adults from Belgium, of whom 9 were CMV seropositive and 24 were CMV seronegative. To replicate a published TCR-based CMV serostatus classifier, the researchers sequenced the CD4+ memory TCRbeta repertoires of a Belgian cohort whose cytomegalovirus serostatus was known. The investigation overall reported the following: For CMV serostatus prediction, a median bootstrapped AUC of 0.95 was reached with the original framework, and a median bootstrapped AUC of about 0.89 was reached with a US-trained random forest. The results were read as suggesting that the CMV-associated TCR signature is, for the most part, present in the CD4+ memory repertoire. Only CD4+CD45RO+ memory cells were sequenced, in contrast to the original study, which included naive and memory CD4+ and CD8+ populations. Of about 180 previously reported CMV-associated TCRbeta sequences, approximately 64 appeared in the CD4+ memory repertoires, each in one to five individuals. The original-framework classifier achieved a median bootstrapped AUC of 0.95 with a 95% CI of 0.76-1.00 on the Belgian cohort.

Genomic DNA was extracted from sorted cells with the Quick-DNA Microprep Kit. Amplification of TCRbeta DNA was done with the immunoSEQ hsTCRbeta kit, following the protocol from the manufacturer. An Illumina MiSeq instrument was used to sequence the TCRbeta libraries. The authors processed their data as follows. After out-of-frame sequences were removed, some 2.1 million distinct TCRbeta sequences remained, averaging about 66,813 per individual. Two values were used to score each individual: the count of about 150 previously reported CMV-associated TCRbeta sequences and the total count of productive distinct TCRbeta sequences. A beta-binomial model was reimplemented in Python, and random forests from scikit-learn, run with default parameters, were trained on data from the US cohort. On the Belgian cohort, classifier performance was reported as the median AUC, along with percentile confidence intervals, across 10,000 bootstrap iterations. TCRdb took this table from immuneACCESS and kept in-frame rearrangements with V and J called. Such tables lack part of the clones; where checked against another copy, unresolved V genes explain under half of the gap, and the rest is unexplained. That table gives V, J and clone size, and the DNA gave D and trimming. Across this sample there are tens of thousands of clones, with roughly four fifths seen only once. The leading ten clones occupy 0.5% to 0.6% of the sample.

After removal of 4 bases from V and 10 bases from J, the junction retains 3 bases not matched to a gene. Its CDR3 holds 14 amino acids, cysteine through phenylalanine. Only the CDR3 DNA is retained, 42 bases long and in frame from the first base. The CDR1 and CDR2 encoded by the germline V gene (reference sequence) are SSHAT and FNYEAQ. This receptor was obtained from an adult in good health and CMV-seronegative. Sequencing was carried out using memory CD4+ T cells from blood. The chain joins TRBV7-7 to TRBJ2-1; TRBD2 lines up with 14 middle nucleotides. The CDR3 loop reads CASSSTSGGGEQFF. Here is the DNA: TGTGCCAGCAGCTCGACTAGCGGGGGGGGCGAGCAGTTCTTC.